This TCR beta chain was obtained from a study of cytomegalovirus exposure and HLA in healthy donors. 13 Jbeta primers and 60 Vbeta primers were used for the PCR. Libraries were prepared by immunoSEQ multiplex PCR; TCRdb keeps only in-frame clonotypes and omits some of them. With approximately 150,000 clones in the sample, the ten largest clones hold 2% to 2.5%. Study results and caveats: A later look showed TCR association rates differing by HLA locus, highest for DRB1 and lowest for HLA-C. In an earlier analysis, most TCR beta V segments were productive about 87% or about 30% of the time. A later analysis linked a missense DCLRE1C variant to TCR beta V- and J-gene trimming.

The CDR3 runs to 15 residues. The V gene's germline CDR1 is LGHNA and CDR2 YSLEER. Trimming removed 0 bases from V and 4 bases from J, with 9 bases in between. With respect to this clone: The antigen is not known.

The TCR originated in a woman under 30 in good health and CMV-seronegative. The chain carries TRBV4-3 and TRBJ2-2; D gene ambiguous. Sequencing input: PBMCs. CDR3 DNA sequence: TGCGCCAGCAGCCAAGATCCGGGTAGCACCGGGGAGCTGTTTTTT. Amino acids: CASSQDPGSTGELFF.